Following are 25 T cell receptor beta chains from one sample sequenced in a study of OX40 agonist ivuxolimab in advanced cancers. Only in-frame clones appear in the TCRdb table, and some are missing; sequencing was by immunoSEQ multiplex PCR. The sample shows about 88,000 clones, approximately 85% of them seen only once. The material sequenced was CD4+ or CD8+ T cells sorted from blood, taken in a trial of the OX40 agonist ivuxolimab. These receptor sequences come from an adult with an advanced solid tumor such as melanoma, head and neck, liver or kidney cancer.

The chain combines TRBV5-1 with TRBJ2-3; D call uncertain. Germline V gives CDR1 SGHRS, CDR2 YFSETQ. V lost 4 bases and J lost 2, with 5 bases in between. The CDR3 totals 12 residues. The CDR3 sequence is CASSLDTDTQYF. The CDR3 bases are TGCGCCAGCAGCCTCGACACAGATACGCAGTATTTT.

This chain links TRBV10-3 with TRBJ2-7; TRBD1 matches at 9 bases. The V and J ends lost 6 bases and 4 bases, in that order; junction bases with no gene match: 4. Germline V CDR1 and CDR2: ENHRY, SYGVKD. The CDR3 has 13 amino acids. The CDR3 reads CAISRDREYEQYV. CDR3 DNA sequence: TGTGCCATCAGCCGGGACAGGGAGTACGAGCAGTACGTC.

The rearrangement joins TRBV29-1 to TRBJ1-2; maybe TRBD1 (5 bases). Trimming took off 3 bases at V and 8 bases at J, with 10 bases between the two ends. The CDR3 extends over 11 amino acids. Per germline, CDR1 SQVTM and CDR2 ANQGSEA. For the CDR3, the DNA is TGCAGCGTTGAGCGGGGGACGGGCTACACCTTC. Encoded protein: CSVERGTGYTF.

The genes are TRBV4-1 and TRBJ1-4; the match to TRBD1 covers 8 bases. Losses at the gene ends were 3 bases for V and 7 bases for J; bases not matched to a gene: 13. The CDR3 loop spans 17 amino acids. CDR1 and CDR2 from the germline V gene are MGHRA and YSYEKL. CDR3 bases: TGCGCCAGCAGCCACCCGCTGGGGGGCAGGGGGCTTGAAAAACTGTTTTTT. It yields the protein CASSHPLGGRGLEKLFF.

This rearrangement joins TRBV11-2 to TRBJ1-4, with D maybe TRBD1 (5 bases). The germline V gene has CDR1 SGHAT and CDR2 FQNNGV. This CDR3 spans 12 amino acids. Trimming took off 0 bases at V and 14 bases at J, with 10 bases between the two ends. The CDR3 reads CASSLDQGFLFF. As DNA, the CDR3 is TGTGCCAGCAGCTTAGATCAGGGTTTCCTGTTTTTT.

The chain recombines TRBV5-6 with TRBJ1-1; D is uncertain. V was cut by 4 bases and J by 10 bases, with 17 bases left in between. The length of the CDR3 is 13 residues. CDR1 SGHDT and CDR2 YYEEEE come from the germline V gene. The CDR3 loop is CASSGPKAGVAFF. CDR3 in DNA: TGTGCCAGCAGCGGTCCGAAGGCTGGGGTAGCTTTCTTT. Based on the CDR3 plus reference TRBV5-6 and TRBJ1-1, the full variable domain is DAGVTQSPTHLIKTRGQQVTLRCSPKSGHDTVSWYQQALGQGPQFIFQYYEEEERQRGNFPDRFSGHQFPNYSSELNVNALLLGDSALYLCASSGPKAGVAFFGQGTRLTVV.

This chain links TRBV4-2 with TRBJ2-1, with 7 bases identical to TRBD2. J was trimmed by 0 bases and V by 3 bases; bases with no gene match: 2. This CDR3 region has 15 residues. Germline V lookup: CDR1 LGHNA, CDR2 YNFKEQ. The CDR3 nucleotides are TGTGCCAGCAGCCACGGGACTATCTCCTACAATGAGCAGTTCTTC. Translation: CASSHGTISYNEQFF.

CDR3 nucleotides: TGTGCCAGCAGTTTTCAAAGCCAGTCCGATCAGCCCCAGCATTTT. This translates into CASSFQSQSDQPQHF. The rearrangement links TRBV28 to TRBJ1-5; D is undetermined. The CDR3 is 15 residues long. Germline V gene sequence: CDR1 MDHEN, CDR2 SYDVKM. V lost 3 bases to trimming and J lost 5 bases, with 14 bases between them.

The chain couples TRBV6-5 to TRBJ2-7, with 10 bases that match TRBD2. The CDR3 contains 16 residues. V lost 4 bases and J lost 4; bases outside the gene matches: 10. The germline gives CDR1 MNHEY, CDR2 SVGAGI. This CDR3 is CASSSISGRSRYEQYF. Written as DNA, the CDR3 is TGTGCCAGCAGTTCCATTAGCGGGAGGAGTAGATACGAGCAGTACTTC.

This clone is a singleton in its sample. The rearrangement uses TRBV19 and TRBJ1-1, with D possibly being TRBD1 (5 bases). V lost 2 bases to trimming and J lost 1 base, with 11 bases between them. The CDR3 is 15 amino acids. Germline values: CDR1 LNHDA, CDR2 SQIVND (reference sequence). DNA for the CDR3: TGTGCCAGTAGTATATTAGGGGTAGGGAACACTGAAGCTTTCTTT. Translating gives CASSILGVGNTEAFF.

Here the CDR3 DNA reads TGTGCCAGCAGCGCCCCTCAGGACAGTTCGTCCCAACAAGAGACCCAGTACTTC. It specifies CASSAPQDSSSQQETQYF. The chain carries TRBV9 and TRBJ2-5; D might be TRBD1 (6 bases). CDR1 is SGDLS and CDR2 is YYNGEE in the germline V gene. V shed 3 bases and J shed 2 bases, with 23 bases lying between them. The CDR3 sequence is 18 residues long.

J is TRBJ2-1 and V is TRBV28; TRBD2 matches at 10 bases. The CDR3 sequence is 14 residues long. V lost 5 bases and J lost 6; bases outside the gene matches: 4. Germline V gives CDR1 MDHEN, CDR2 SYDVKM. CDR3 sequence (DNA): TGTGCCAGCAGTCCTAGCGGGAGTCGCAATGAGCAGTTCTTC. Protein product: CASSPSGSRNEQFF.

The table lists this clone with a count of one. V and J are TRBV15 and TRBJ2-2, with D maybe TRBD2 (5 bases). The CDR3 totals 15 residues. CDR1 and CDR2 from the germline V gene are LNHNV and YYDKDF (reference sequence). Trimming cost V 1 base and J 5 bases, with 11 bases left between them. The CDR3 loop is CATSRGTQLTGELFF. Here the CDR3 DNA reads TGTGCCACCAGCAGAGGGACTCAACTGACCGGGGAGCTGTTTTTT.

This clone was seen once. The CDR3 is CASSWTENTEAFF. CDR3 DNA: TGTGCCAGCAGCTGGACGGAGAACACTGAAGCTTTCTTT. The rearrangement uses TRBV7-2 and TRBJ1-1; no clear D. The germline V gene encodes CDR1 SGHTA and CDR2 FQGNSA. The CDR3 is made up of 13 amino acids. The V end lost 4 bases, the J end lost 1 base, and 7 bases lay between the germline ends.

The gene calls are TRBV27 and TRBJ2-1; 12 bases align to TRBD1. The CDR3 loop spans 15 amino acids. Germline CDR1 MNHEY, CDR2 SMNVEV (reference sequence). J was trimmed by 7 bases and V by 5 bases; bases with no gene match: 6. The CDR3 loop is CASSNPGQGANEQFF. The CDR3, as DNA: TGTGCCAGCAGTAATCCGGGACAGGGGGCAAATGAGCAGTTCTTC.

The CDR3 protein is CASSLPWGNRGENYGYTF. The CDR3 coding sequence is TGTGCCAGCAGCCTCCCTTGGGGCAACAGGGGCGAGAACTATGGCTACACCTTC. The chain links TRBV7-2 to TRBJ1-2; 7 bases align to TRBD1. V shed 5 bases, J shed 2 bases, and the junction held 17 bases outside the gene matches. The V gene's germline CDR1 is SGHTA and CDR2 FQGNSA. There are 18 residues in the CDR3. The full variable domain, completed using reference TRBV7-2 and TRBJ1-2, is GAGVSQSPSNKVTEKGKDVELRCDPISGHTALYWYRQSLGQGLEFLIYFQGNSAPDKSGLPSDRFSAERTGGSVSTLTIQRTQQEDSAVYLCASSLPWGNRGENYGYTFGSGTRLTVV.

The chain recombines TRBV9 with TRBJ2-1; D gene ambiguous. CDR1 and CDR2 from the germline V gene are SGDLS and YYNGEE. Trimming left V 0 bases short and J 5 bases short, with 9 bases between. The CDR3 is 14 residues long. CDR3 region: CASSVAQNNNEQFF. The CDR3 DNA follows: TGTGCCAGCAGCGTAGCTCAGAACAACAATGAGCAGTTCTTC.

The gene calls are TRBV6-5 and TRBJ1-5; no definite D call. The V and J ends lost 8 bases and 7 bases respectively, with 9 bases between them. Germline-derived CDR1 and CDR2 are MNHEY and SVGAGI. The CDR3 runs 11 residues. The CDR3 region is CASGQVQPQHF. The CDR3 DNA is TGTGCCAGCGGTCAGGTGCAGCCCCAGCATTTT.

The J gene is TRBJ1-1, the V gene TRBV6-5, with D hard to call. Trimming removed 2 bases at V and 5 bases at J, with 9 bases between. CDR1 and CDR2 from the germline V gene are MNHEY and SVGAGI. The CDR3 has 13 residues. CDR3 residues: CASSYAVGTEAFF. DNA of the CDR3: TGTGCCAGCAGTTACGCCGTGGGAACTGAAGCTTTCTTT.

This CDR3 is CASSLGQGSLDGYGYTF. In DNA, the CDR3 is TGTGCCAGCAGCTTGGGGCAGGGATCTCTAGATGGCTATGGCTACACCTTC. V and J are TRBV5-4 and TRBJ1-2; tentatively, D is TRBD1 (5 bases). Trimming removed 0 bases from V and 4 bases from J, with 19 bases in between. The CDR3 has 17 amino acids. CDR1 and CDR2 from the germline V gene are SGHNT and YYREEE (reference sequence).

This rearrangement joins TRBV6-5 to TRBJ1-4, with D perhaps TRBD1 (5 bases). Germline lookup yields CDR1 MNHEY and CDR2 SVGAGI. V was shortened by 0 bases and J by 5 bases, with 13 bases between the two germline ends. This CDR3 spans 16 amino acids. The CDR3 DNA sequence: TGTGCCAGCAGTTACTCGATCGGGGCGAGAAATGAAAAACTGTTTTTT. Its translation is CASSYSIGARNEKLFF.

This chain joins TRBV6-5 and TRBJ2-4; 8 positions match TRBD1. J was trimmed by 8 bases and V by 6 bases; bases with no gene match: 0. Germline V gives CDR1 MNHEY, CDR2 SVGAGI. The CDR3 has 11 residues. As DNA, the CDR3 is TGTGCCAGCAGACAGGGGGACATTCAGTACTTC. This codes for CASRQGDIQYF.

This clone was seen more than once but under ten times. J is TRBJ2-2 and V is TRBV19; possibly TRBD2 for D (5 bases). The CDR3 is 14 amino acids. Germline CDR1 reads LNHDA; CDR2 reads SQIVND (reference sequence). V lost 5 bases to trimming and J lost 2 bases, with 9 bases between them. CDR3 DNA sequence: TGTGCCAGTAGTGACCGGGGTAACACCGGGGAGCTGTTTTTT. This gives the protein CASSDRGNTGELFF.

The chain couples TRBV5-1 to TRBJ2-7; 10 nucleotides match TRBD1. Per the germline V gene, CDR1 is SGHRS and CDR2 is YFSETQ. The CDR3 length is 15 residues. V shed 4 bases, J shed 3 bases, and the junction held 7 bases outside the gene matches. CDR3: CASSQGQGSSYEQYF. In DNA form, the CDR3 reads TGCGCCAGCAGCCAGGGACAGGGGAGTAGCTACGAGCAGTACTTC.

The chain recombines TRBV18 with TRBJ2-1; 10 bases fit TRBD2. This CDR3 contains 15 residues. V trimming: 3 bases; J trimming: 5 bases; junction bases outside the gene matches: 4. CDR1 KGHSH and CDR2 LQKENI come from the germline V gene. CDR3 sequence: CASSPTSGTNNEQFF. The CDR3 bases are TGTGCCAGCTCACCCACTAGCGGGACGAACAATGAGCAGTTCTTC.